This T cell receptor beta chain was recorded in a study of blood T cell repertoires in COVID-19. Across the whole study: The samples span acute and convalescent COVID-19 from the United States, Italy and Spain. Sources were T cells, B-cell-depleted T cells, or PBMCs; the material itself was cDNA or gDNA.

Original data processing: Reference gene primer amplification yielded estimated nucleated cell counts. TCRdb's table, derived via immunoSEQ multiplex PCR, lists solely in-frame clones and lacks some. That table furnishes V, J and clone size, whereas the DNA furnished D and trimming. Among about 67,000 clones listed, around nine tenths were seen once. J lost 5 bases, V lost 7 bases, and 7 bases had no gene match. This CDR3 contains 16 residues. Germline CDR1 is SGHAT and CDR2 is FQNNGV. V usage is TRBV11-2 and J usage is TRBJ2-2, with 13 bases matching TRBD2. Sequencing was performed on peripheral blood. The TCR sequence derives from a woman aged 80 or over with acute or convalescent COVID-19. The CDR3, as DNA: TGTGCCAGCACCGCGGGACTAGCGGGACTAACCGGGGAGCTGTTTTTT. Its protein is CASTAGLAGLTGELFF.